This is a list of T cell receptor beta chains from one sample in a study of blood T cell repertoires in COVID-19. Only in-frame clones appear in the TCRdb table, and some are missing; sequencing was by immunoSEQ multiplex PCR. The sample consists of almost 95,000 clones, about 86% of them appearing once. Sequencing was done on a sample of peripheral blood. These receptor sequences come from a man aged 55 to 69 with acute or convalescent COVID-19. Each CDR3 is given with its conserved first and last residue. A D gene is named only where the DNA matches it firmly. The size field is filled for only some rows; it gives once, few, many or a size class.

-	TRBJ2-3	TRBD2	TRBV18	TGTGCCAGCTCACCGGGGGGGGAGTTGAATACGCAGTATTTT	CASSPGGELNTQYF
-	TRBJ1-1	-	TRBV30	TGTGCCTGCACACTTACCAGGGTGGTCACTGAAGCTTTCTTT	CACTLTRVVTEAFF
once	TRBJ2-5	TRBD2	TRBV4-2	TGTGCCAGCAGCCAAGATACGGGGAGGGGCGTGGACTTC	CASSQDTGRGVDF
-	TRBJ2-5	-	TRBV2	TGTGCCAGCAGTTATCTCGCCGGGACCCAGTACTTC	CASSYLAGTQYF
-	TRBJ2-7	TRBD2	TRBV7-2	TGTGCCAGCAGTCCACGACTAGCGGGGTACGAGCAGTACTTC	CASSPRLAGYEQYF
-	TRBJ2-2	-	TRBV7-2	TGTGCCAGCAGCTTAGGAACAGGGCTAGCCACCGGGGAGCTGTTTTTT	CASSLGTGLATGELFF
-	TRBJ1-4	TRBD1	TRBV5-1	TGCGCCAGCAGCGGCGGGACAGGGTACGGGGCAACTAATGAAAAACTGTTTTTT	CASSGGTGYGATNEKLFF
-	TRBJ1-2	TRBD1	TRBV5-1	TGCGCCAGCAGCCTTGGTGCGGGACAGGGCTTTCGCTACACCTTC	CASSLGAGQGFRYTF
-	TRBJ1-2	-	TRBV7-6	TGTGCCAGCAGCCACAGACAGGATTCAGGGGATGGCTACACCTTC	CASSHRQDSGDGYTF
once	TRBJ2-5	-	TRBV14	TGTGCCAGCAGCCAAGTACTTGGGAGGACCCAGTACTTC	CASSQVLGRTQYF
-	TRBJ1-3	-	TRBV9	TGTGCCAGCAGCGTAAAGGAGTATTCTTCTTACGGAAACACCATATATTTT	CASSVKEYSSYGNTIYF
few	TRBJ2-1	-	TRBV6-6	TGTGCCAGCAGGGTACAGGGTTACAATGAGCAGTTCTTC	CASRVQGYNEQFF
-	TRBJ1-2	-	TRBV6-5	TGTGCCAGCAGTTCACTTAACTATGGCTACACCTTC	CASSSLNYGYTF
-	TRBJ1-2	TRBD1	TRBV4-2	TGTGCCAGCAGCGAGATTCTACAGGGGGAGCATGGCTACACCTTC	CASSEILQGEHGYTF
once	TRBJ1-3	-	TRBV10-2	TGCGCCACCAGTTCCGGGGTTGGAAACACCATATATTTT	CATSSGVGNTIYF
-	TRBJ2-7	TRBD1	TRBV29-1	TGCAGCGTTGAAACTGCCGGGACAGGGGGTTACGAGCAGTACTTC	CSVETAGTGGYEQYF
once	TRBJ1-6	TRBD1	TRBV9	TGTGCCAGCAGCGTTGGACAGGGCAGTTCACCCCTCCACTTT	CASSVGQGSSPLHF
-	TRBJ1-1	-	TRBV29-1	TGCAGCGTTGACGTCAACACTGAAGCTTTCTTT	CSVDVNTEAFF
-	TRBJ1-3	-	TRBV7-8	TGTGCCAGCAGCTTACTATTTCAGGCCTCTGGAAACACCATATATTTT	CASSLLFQASGNTIYF
-	TRBJ2-1	TRBD1	TRBV24-1	TGTGCCACCAGTGAAGCGACAGGGGGAACCTACAATGAGCAGTTCTTC	CATSEATGGTYNEQFF
-	TRBJ1-5	-	TRBV24-1	TGTGCCACCAGTAGGGGGTTCGGGCAGCCCCAGCATTTT	CATSRGFGQPQHF
once	TRBJ1-2	-	TRBV6-5	TGTGCCAGCAGTCCGGACAGCTATGGCTACACCTTC	CASSPDSYGYTF
-	TRBJ1-5	TRBD1	TRBV7-2	TGTGCCAGCAGCTCTACAGGGGACAATCAGCCCCAGCATTTT	CASSSTGDNQPQHF
-	TRBJ1-6	TRBD1	TRBV9	TGTGCCAGCAGCGTGGGGGAGACAGGGTTAATGACCCTCCACTTT	CASSVGETGLMTLHF
-	TRBJ2-5	-	TRBV5-1	TGCGCCAGCAGCTACCAGGGGACCCAAGAGACCCAGTACTTC	CASSYQGTQETQYF
-	TRBJ1-5	TRBD1	TRBV28	TGTGCCAGCAGTTTAGGGGACAGGGATCAGCCCCAGCATTTT	CASSLGDRDQPQHF
-	TRBJ1-3	TRBD1	TRBV4-3	TGCGCCAGCAGCCTGGACAGGGGTAACACCATATATTTT	CASSLDRGNTIYF
-	TRBJ1-2	TRBD1	TRBV5-6	TGTGCCAGCAGCGACACGACAGGGAACTATGGCTACACCTTC	CASSDTTGNYGYTF
-	TRBJ1-1	TRBD1	TRBV10-3	TGTGCCATCAAGGACAGGGGGGCTGAAGCTTTCTTT	CAIKDRGAEAFF
-	TRBJ2-2	-	TRBV12-3/TRBV12-4	TGTGCCAGCAGCTCGAACACCGGGGAGCTGTTTTTT	CASSSNTGELFF
-	TRBJ1-1	-	TRBV11-2	TGTGCCAGCAAGGTCAACGGGGTCACTGAAGCTTTCTTT	CASKVNGVTEAFF
-	TRBJ1-3	-	TRBV5-6	TGTGCCAGCAGCTATAGTGGAAACACCATATATTTT	CASSYSGNTIYF
-	TRBJ2-3	TRBD1	TRBV6-6	TGTGCCAGCAGTGACAGGGTCACAGATACGCAGTATTTT	CASSDRVTDTQYF
-	TRBJ1-4	TRBD1	TRBV7-8	TGTGCCAGCAGCTCAGCCGGGACAGCGGATGAAAAACTGTTTTTT	CASSSAGTADEKLFF
-	TRBJ2-3	TRBD1	TRBV7-3	TGTGCCAGCAGCAACCCGACAGGGGGCGCGGAAGATACGCAGTATTTT	CASSNPTGGAEDTQYF
-	TRBJ2-2	-	TRBV13	TGTGCCAGCAGCCTCGGGACAACCGGGGAGCTGTTTTTT	CASSLGTTGELFF
-	TRBJ1-6	-	TRBV6-5	TGTGCCAGCAGGAGAGAGGTACTACATTCACCCCTCCACTTT	CASRREVLHSPLHF
-	TRBJ1-4	-	TRBV7-2	TGTGCCAGCAGCACCGAGACAGGAGCAACTAATGAAAAACTGTTTTTT	CASSTETGATNEKLFF
-	TRBJ2-7	TRBD2	TRBV2	TGTGCCAGCAGTACGGGACTAGCGGGAGTCTACGAGCAGTACTTC	CASSTGLAGVYEQYF
-	TRBJ2-2	-	TRBV29-1	TGCAGCGTTGCCTCACTAGGATCCACCGGGGAGCTGTTTTTT	CSVASLGSTGELFF
-	TRBJ1-2	TRBD1	TRBV7-2	TGTGCCAGCAGCTTAGCCGGGACAGGGTATCGCCTGGGGGGCTACACCTTC	CASSLAGTGYRLGGYTF
once	TRBJ1-2	-	TRBV3-1/TRBV3-2	TGTGCCAGCAGTCACACCTCTTCTAACTATGGCTACACCTTC	CASSHTSSNYGYTF
-	TRBJ2-7	TRBD1	TRBV5-5	TGTGCCAGCGGCGACAGGGATTACACCTACGAGCAGTACTTC	CASGDRDYTYEQYF
-	TRBJ1-6	-	TRBV25-1	TGTGCCAGCAGTGAATTCACCTATAATTCACCCCTCCACTTT	CASSEFTYNSPLHF
-	TRBJ2-1	TRBD2	TRBV24-1	TGTGCCACCAGTGATGGGACTAGCAACGCCTACAATGAGCAGTTCTTC	CATSDGTSNAYNEQFF
-	TRBJ2-5	-	TRBV5-1	TGCGCCAGCAGCTTGGGACGGAGTCGCGAGACCCAGTACTTC	CASSLGRSRETQYF
-	TRBJ1-1	TRBD1	TRBV4-2	TGTGCCAGCAGCCAAGAGGGACAGGGTAACACTGAAGCTTTCTTT	CASSQEGQGNTEAFF
-	TRBJ1-1	-	TRBV6-5	TGTGCCAGCATCAACCCGGGACACACTTGGGAAGCTTTCTTT	CASINPGHTWEAFF
-	TRBJ1-2	-	TRBV30	TGTGCCTGGAGTGAAGGGGTTGGCTACACCTTC	CAWSEGVGYTF
-	TRBJ2-1	TRBD1	TRBV24-1	TGTGCCACTAGAGGACAGGGGCACTACAATGAGCAGTTCTTC	CATRGQGHYNEQFF
-	TRBJ2-6	TRBD2	TRBV30	TGTGCCTGGGCCAGACGGGCGGGGGGAATCTCTGGGGCCAACGTCCTGACTTTC	CAWARRAGGISGANVLTF
few	TRBJ2-1	-	TRBV3-1/TRBV3-2	TGTGCCAGCAGCCAAGTGGACAGCTACAATGAGCAGTTCTTC	CASSQVDSYNEQFF
once	TRBJ1-2	-	TRBV6-5	TGTGCCAGCAGTCAAAGCTCCTATGGCTACACCTTC	CASSQSSYGYTF
-	TRBJ2-1	-	TRBV5-6	TGTGCCAGCAGCTTGGATAACGGCAATGAGCAGTTCTTC	CASSLDNGNEQFF
-	TRBJ1-1	TRBD1	TRBV20-1	TGCAGTGCTAGTTCCGACAGGGGCTTAGCTGAAGCTTTCTTT	CSASSDRGLAEAFF
-	TRBJ2-7	-	TRBV5-1	TGCGCCAGCAGCTTGCTAGCGTCTAACTACGAGCAGTACTTC	CASSLLASNYEQYF
-	TRBJ1-2	-	TRBV5-1	TGCGCCAGCAGCCAGAAAAGGGGCGATGGCTACACCTTC	CASSQKRGDGYTF